This record concerns one T cell receptor beta chain sequence. Data came from immunoSEQ multiplex PCR; TCRdb stores just in-frame clones and leaves some out. The sample has about 170,000 clones, around 89% seen once. The CDR3 sequence is 13 residues long. Trimming shortened V by 1 base and J by 7 bases, and 10 bases separated the two germline ends. The germline gives CDR1 SEHNR, CDR2 FQNEAQ (reference sequence). This entry belongs to a study of blood T cell repertoires in COVID-19. Looking at the study overall: Acute and convalescent COVID-19 specimens originated in the United States, Italy and Spain. In each case, the material was cDNA or gDNA derived from T cells, B-cell-depleted T cells, or PBMCs.

The sequence was obtained from a man aged 45-65 years who had recovered from COVID-19. The sample consisted of peripheral blood. This chain links TRBV7-9 with TRBJ1-1, with D possibly TRBD1 on 5 matching bases. The CDR3 region has the DNA TGTGCCAGCAGCTTAGGTGGACAAAATGAAGCTTTCTTT. Its translation is CASSLGGQNEAFF.